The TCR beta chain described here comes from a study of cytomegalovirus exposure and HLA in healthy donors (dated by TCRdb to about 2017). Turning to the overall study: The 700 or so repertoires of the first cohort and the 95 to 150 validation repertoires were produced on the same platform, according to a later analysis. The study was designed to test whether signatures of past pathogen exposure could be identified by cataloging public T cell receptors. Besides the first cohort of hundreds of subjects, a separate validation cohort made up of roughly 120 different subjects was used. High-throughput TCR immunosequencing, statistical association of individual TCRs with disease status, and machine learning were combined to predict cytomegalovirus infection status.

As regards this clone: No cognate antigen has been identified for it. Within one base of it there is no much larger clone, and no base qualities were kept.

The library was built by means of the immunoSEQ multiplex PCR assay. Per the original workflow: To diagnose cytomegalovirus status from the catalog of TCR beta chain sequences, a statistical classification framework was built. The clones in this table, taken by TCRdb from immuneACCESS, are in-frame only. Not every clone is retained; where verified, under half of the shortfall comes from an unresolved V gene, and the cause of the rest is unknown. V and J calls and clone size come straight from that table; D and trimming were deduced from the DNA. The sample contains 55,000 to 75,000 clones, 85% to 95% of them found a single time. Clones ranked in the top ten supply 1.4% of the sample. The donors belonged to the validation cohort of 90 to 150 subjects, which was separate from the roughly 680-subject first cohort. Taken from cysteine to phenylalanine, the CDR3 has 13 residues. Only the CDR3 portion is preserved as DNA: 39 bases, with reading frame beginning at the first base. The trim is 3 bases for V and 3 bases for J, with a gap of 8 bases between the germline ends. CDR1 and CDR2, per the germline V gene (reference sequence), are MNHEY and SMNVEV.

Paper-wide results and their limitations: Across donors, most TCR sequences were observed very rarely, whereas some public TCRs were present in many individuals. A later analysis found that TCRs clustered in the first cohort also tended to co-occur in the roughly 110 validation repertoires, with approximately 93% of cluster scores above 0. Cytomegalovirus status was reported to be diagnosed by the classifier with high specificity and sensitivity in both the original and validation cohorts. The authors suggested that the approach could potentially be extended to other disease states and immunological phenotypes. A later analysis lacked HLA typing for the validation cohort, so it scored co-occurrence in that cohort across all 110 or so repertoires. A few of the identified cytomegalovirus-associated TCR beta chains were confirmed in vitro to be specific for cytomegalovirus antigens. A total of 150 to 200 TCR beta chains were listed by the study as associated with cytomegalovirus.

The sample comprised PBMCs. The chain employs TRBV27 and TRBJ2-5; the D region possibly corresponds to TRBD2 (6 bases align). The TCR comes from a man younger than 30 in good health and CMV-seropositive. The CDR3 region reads CASSFGGKETQYF. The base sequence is TGTGCCAGCAGTTTTGGGGGGAAAGAGACCCAGTACTTC.